The following is a T cell receptor beta chain sequence with its context. This clone occurred a few times. The clone's antigen remains unknown. Base qualities are not recorded, but no much larger clone differs from it by a single base. Additional DNA sequences in this sample encode the identical CDR3. From a lookup of the germline V gene, CDR1 and CDR2 are SGHTA and FQGNSA. The V end loses 3 bases and the J end loses 2 bases, and a stretch of 2 bases separates them. Spanning cysteine to phenylalanine, the CDR3 consists of 11 amino acids. Of the read, only the CDR3 DNA is kept; its 33 bases are in frame from base 1. The High Capacity cDNA Reverse Transcription Kit was used to reverse transcribe all of the isolated RNA, meaning that expressed TCRB transcripts were what got sequenced. Naive, central memory and regulatory T cell samples underwent deep immunoSEQ sequencing, averaging about 3.57 million total reads per sample. Sorted cells were lysed in RLT buffer and RNA was extracted with DNase-treated RNeasy Micro or Mini kits, depending on cell number. To prevent cross-contamination, each cell subset was processed individually, whereas patient and healthy donor samples were processed jointly. The immunoSEQ multiplex PCR was used to amplify TCRB sequences from cDNA, generating 87-bp fragments that spanned the CDR3 region. Sequencing of the amplicons was done on the Illumina HiSeq platform. On the study's bioinformatics: PCR bias was corrected computationally using synthetic template baselines, and reads within Hamming distance 2 were collapsed, with unmergeable singletons discarded. By aligning reads against IMGT, V, D and J genes, CDR3 length, and insertions or deletions at six rearrangement sites were assigned. Within each subset, clonotype counts were normalized to the number of sorted cells before true diversity and Gini coefficients were calculated with the tcR R package. Repertoire sharing was quantified using the overlap coefficient calculated on TCRB nucleotide sequences. As a proxy for the pre-selection repertoire, out-of-frame TCRB sequences from naive cells were analyzed. TCRdb stores this immuneACCESS table with in-frame sequences only. Part of the clones is absent; in the studies checked, under half of the shortfall reflects unresolved V genes, and no reason is known for the rest. D and trimming come from the DNA, and the V and J calls and clone size come from that table. The sample table lists 200,000 to 300,000 clones, around 68% of them with a count of one. The ten largest account for 0.053% of the sample.

This specimen comes from a study of beta chain features in type 1 diabetes (dated by TCRdb to 2017 to 2018). A note on the overall study: Patients and healthy donors did not differ in mean age, gender distribution, total cell number or subset yield. A total of some 110 million sorted cells were examined across all samples, and a strong correlation was observed between cell number per subset and RNA yield. In the study, TCRB repertoires of sorted circulating CD4+ T cell subsets from recently diagnosed type 1 diabetes patients were compared with those of matched healthy donors. Whereas all 28 donors provided naive and central memory subsets, regulatory and stem cell-like memory subsets were isolated from just 8 patients and about 8 healthy donors.

Overall study results and their limits: At VDJ recombination sites, patients with type 1 diabetes made fewer insertions and deleted more nucleotides, a pattern implying thymic rearrangement abnormalities. Because the HLA sub-analyses included only small numbers of individuals, any influence of HLA type on TCRB rearrangement was left unresolved. Naive, central memory and regulatory TCRB repertoires appeared to be more similar among patients than among healthy donors. Sequencing cDNA rather than genomic DNA could over-represent highly expressing activated cells, although activation and CD3 levels did not differ between groups. Type 1 diabetes patients showed a moderate but significant shortening of TCRB CDR3 length in all four CD4+ subsets. Shorter templates might be favored by PCR, yet because patient and control samples were amplified and corrected together, any such skew would affect both groups equally.

A single peripheral blood draw of about 116 mL on average was collected from each donor into heparinised tubes. A BD FACSAria II was used to sort naive, central memory, regulatory and stem cell-like memory CD4+ T cells with a panel that included CD45RO, CCR7, CD25, CD127, CD95 and CD27. Purity was above 95% for every sorted population. PBMCs were isolated right away by Lymphoprep density gradient centrifugation and were stained directly, without culture. To minimize batch effects, samples were stained and sorted in pairs, one healthy donor with one patient per experiment. The sample taken for sequencing was naive CD4+ T cells from blood. The cell subset or site label, as the study defines it: true naive CD4+ T cells. The chain is encoded by TRBV7-2 joined to TRBJ2-7, with the D segment identity uncertain. The receptor's source is a man younger than 45 in good health. CDR3 loop: CASSLTYEQYF. The nucleotides are TGTGCCAGCAGCTTGACCTACGAGCAGTACTTC.